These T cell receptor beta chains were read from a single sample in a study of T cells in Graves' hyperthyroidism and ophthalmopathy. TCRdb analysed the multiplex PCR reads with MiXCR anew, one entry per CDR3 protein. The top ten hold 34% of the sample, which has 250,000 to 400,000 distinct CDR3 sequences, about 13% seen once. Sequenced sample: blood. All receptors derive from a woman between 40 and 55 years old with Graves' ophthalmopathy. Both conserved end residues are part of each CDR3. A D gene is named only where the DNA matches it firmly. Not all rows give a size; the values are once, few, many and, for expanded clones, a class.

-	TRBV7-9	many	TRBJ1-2	CASSLPQQNRPGYGYTF	TGTGCCAGCAGCTTACCCCAACAAAATAGACCGGGCTATGGCTACACCTTC
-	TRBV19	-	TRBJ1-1	CASTLSGWNTEAFF	TGTGCCAGTACCCTTTCAGGGTGGAACACTGAAGCTTTCTTT
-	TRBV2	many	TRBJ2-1	CASSPLSANEQFF	TGTGCCAGCAGCCCCTTAAGCGCCAATGAGCAGTTCTTC
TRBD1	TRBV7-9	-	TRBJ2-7	CASSPKIRSGTGEYEQYF	TGTGCCAGCAGCCCAAAAATAAGATCCGGGACAGGGGAATACGAGCAGTACTTC
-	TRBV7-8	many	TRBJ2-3	CASSLQTDTQYF	TGTGCCAGCAGCCTCCAGACAGATACGCAGTATTTT
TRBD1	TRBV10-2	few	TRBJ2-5	CASSKMDRAYYQGETQYF	TGCGCCAGCAGCAAAATGGACAGGGCTTACTATCAGGGGGAGACCCAGTACTTC
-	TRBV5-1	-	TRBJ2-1	CASSLAGWAHNEQFF	TGCGCCAGCAGCTTGGCAGGATGGGCCCACAATGAGCAGTTCTTC
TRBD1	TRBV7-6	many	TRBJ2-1	CASSSTGKFFNEQFF	TGTGCCAGCAGTTCGACAGGGAAGTTCTTCAATGAGCAGTTCTTC
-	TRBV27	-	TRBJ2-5	CASSSRGDTPAEETQYF	TGTGCCAGCAGCTCGAGGGGGGACACTCCCGCCGAAGAGACCCAGTACTTC
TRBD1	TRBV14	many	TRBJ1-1	CASSQDRTGLAFF	TGTGCCAGCAGCCAAGATCGGACAGGGTTGGCTTTCTTT
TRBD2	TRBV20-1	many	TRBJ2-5	CSASSVSGEETQYF	TGCAGTGCTAGCTCCGTTAGCGGGGAAGAGACCCAGTACTTC
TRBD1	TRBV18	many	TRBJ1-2	CASSPDRNYGYTF	TGTGCCAGCAGCCCGGACAGGAACTATGGCTACACCTTC
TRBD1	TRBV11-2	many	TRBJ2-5	CASSRGTGQETQYF	TGTGCCAGCAGCCGTGGGACAGGCCAAGAGACCCAGTACTTC
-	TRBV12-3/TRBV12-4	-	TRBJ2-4	CASSEWGRENIQYF	TGTGCCAGCAGTGAATGGGGCAGAGAAAACATTCAGTACTTC
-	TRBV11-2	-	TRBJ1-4	CASSQVGQNEKLFF	TGTGCCAGCAGCCAGGTCGGACAGAATGAAAAACTGTTTTTT
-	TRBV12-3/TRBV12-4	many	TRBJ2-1	CASSPSGTRRGAYNEQFF	TGTGCCAGCAGTCCGTCCGGGACCAGGAGGGGGGCCTACAATGAGCAGTTCTTC
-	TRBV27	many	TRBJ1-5	CASSLYQGNQPQHF	TGTGCCAGCAGTTTATACCAGGGGAATCAGCCCCAGCATTTT
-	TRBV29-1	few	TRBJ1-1	CSVVRGGVVGAFF	TGCAGCGTTGTTAGGGGCGGGGTGGTTGGAGCTTTCTTT
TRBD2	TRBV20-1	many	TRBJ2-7	CSASRLAGDEQYF	TGCAGTGCTAGTCGGCTAGCGGGAGACGAGCAGTACTTC
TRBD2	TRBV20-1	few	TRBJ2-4	CSASRLAGLQYF	TGCAGTGCTAGCCGCCTAGCGGGACTTCAGTACTTC
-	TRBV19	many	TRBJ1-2	CASSTRSYGYTF	TGTGCCAGTAGTACCAGATCCTATGGCTACACCTTC
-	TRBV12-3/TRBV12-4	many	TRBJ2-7	CASSLDSYEQYF	TGTGCCAGCAGTTTGGACTCCTACGAGCAGTACTTC
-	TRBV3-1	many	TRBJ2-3	CASSQDQPSKDTQYF	TGTGCCAGCAGCCAAGATCAGCCAAGCAAGGATACGCAGTATTTT
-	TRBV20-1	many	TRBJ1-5	CSASDRHNQPQHF	TGCAGTGCAAGTGACAGGCACAATCAGCCCCAGCATTTT
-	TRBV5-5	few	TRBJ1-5	CASSLFQGNQPQHF	TGTGCCAGCAGCTTGTTTCAGGGAAATCAGCCCCAGCATTTT
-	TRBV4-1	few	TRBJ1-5	CASSQVLQSNQPQHF	TGCGCCAGCAGCCAAGTCTTGCAGAGCAATCAGCCCCAGCATTTT
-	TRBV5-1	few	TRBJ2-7	CASSLFGRTDYEQYF	TGCGCCAGCAGCTTGTTTGGGAGGACCGACTACGAGCAGTACTTC
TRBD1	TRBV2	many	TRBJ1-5	CASTAAWTGPRPQHF	TGTGCCAGCACTGCCGCCTGGACAGGCCCTAGACCCCAGCATTTT
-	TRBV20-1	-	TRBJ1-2	CSADGGTDRGYTF	TGCAGTGCCGATGGAGGGACTGACCGCGGCTACACCTTC
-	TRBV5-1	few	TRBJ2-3	CASSPGGPGYDTQYF	TGCGCCAGCAGCCCCGGGGGACCGGGCTACGATACGCAGTATTTT
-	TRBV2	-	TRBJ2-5	CASSEGPRPGETQYF	TGTGCCAGCAGTGAAGGGCCACGTCCCGGGGAGACGCAGTACTTC
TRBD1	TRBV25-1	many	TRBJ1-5	CASRRGQQPQHF	TGTGCCAGCCGCAGGGGGCAACAGCCCCAGCATTTT
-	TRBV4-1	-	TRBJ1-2	CASRKGIDSNYGYTF	TGCGCCAGCAGAAAGGGGATTGATTCAAACTATGGCTACACCTTC
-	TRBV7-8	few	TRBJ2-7	CASSSIVGQRRTYEQYF	TGTGCCAGCAGCTCCATCGTCGGACAGCGGCGAACCTACGAGCAGTACTTC
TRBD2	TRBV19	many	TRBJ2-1	CASSMTSGSGEQFF	TGTGCCAGTAGTATGACTAGCGGGAGTGGTGAGCAGTTCTTC
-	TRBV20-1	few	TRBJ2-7	CSARDRGLSPYEQYF	TGCAGTGCTAGAGACAGAGGGTTGTCCCCATACGAGCAGTACTTC
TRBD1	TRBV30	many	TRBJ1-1	CAWQTGADSEAFF	TGTGCCTGGCAGACAGGGGCTGATTCTGAAGCTTTCTTT
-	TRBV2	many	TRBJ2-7	CASGSGVAEQYF	TGTGCCAGCGGGTCAGGTGTGGCCGAGCAGTACTTC
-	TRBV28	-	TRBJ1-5	CASSPQGGNQPQHF	TGTGCCAGCAGCCCACAGGGCGGCAATCAGCCCCAGCATTTT
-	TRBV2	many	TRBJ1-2	CASRLQVTYGYTF	TGTGCCAGCAGGTTACAGGTTACCTATGGCTACACCTTC
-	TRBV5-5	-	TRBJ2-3	CASSMTSFDTQYF	TGTGCCAGCAGCATGACTAGTTTCGATACGCAGTATTTT
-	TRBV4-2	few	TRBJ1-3	CASSLMTGSGNTIYF	TGTGCCAGCAGCCTAATGACAGGTTCGGGAAACACCATATATTTT
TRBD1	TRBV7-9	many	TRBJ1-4	CASSPPTGGGEKLFF	TGTGCCAGCAGCCCCCCGACAGGGGGAGGAGAAAAACTGTTTTTT
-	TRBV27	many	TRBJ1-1	CASSEQGGVTEAFF	TGTGCCAGCAGTGAGCAGGGTGGTGTCACTGAAGCTTTCTTT
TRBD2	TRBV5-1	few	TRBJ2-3	CASSPQRGSTDTQYF	TGCGCCAGCAGTCCTCAGCGGGGGAGCACAGATACGCAGTATTTT